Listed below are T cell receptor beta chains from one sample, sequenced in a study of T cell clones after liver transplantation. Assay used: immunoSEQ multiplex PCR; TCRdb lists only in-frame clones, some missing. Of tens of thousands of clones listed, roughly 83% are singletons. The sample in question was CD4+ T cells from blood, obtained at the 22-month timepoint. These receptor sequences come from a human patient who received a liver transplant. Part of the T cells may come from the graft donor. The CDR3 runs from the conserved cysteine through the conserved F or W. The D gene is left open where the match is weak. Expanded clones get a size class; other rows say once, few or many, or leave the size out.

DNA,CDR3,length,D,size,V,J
TGTGCCAGTAGTATACAGGGTGGTTCTTATGGCTACACCTTC,CASSIQGGSYGYTF,14,-,-,TRBV19,TRBJ1-2
TGTGCCAGCAGACTAGAAGAGACCCAGTACTTC,CASRLEETQYF,11,-,-,TRBV6-1,TRBJ2-5
TGTGCCAGCAGCTTAGCCGGGACCTACGAGCAGTACTTC,CASSLAGTYEQYF,13,-,-,TRBV7-9,TRBJ2-7
TGTGCCAGCAGTTTTCAACAGGGCGTCCAGTACTTC,CASSFQQGVQYF,12,-,-,TRBV6-5,TRBJ2-5
TGTACAAGCACCGGGCAGTTCAGCAATCAGCCCCAGCATTTT,CTSTGQFSNQPQHF,14,-,-,TRBV28,TRBJ1-5
TGTGCCAGCACCGAGACAGGTGCAACCTCCTACGAGCAGTACTTC,CASTETGATSYEQYF,15,-,once,TRBV7-2,TRBJ2-7
TGTGCCAGCAGGCTTTGGACAGGAGAATCACCCCTCCACTTT,CASRLWTGESPLHF,14,TRBD1,-,TRBV2,TRBJ1-6
TGTGCCACCAGCAGAGATAGGGAAGGGCCCTACGAGCAGTACTTC,CATSRDREGPYEQYF,15,-,once,TRBV15,TRBJ2-7
TGTGCCATCAGTGATAGGGGGCAGGGCAATCAGCCCCAGCATTTT,CAISDRGQGNQPQHF,15,TRBD1,-,TRBV10-3,TRBJ1-5
TGTGCCAGCAGCCCGGGGGGAGGATACGAGCAGTACTTC,CASSPGGGYEQYF,13,TRBD2,-,TRBV7-2,TRBJ2-7
TGCGCCAGCAGCTATCAACCAGGACTAGCGGGGGCTCTGTACCAAGAGACCCAGTACTTC,CASSYQPGLAGALYQETQYF,20,TRBD2,-,TRBV5-1,TRBJ2-5
TGTGCCAGCAGCAGTGGACAATCGAACACTGAAGCTTTCTTT,CASSSGQSNTEAFF,14,-,-,TRBV7-2,TRBJ1-1
TGTGCCAGCAGCGCGACAGGTCGGGCTAACTATGGCTACACCTTC,CASSATGRANYGYTF,15,-,once,TRBV9,TRBJ1-2
TGTGCCAGCAGTTTGGGTGCGAACACCGGGGAGCTGTTTTTT,CASSLGANTGELFF,14,-,-,TRBV28,TRBJ2-2
TGTGCCAGCAGCTTGGGACAGGGAACAGGCTCCGGGGAGCTGTTTTTT,CASSLGQGTGSGELFF,16,TRBD1,once,TRBV5-5,TRBJ2-2
TGTGCCAGCACCCCACAGGGAAGTCGCACTGAAGCTTCCTTT,CASTPQGSRTEASF,14,-,-,TRBV6-5,TRBJ1-1
TGCAGTGCTAATCCCCTGGATACGCAGTATTTT,CSANPLDTQYF,11,-,once,TRBV20-1,TRBJ2-3
TGTGCCAGCAGCCTACAGGGGGCGCGGGATGGCTACACCTTC,CASSLQGARDGYTF,14,TRBD1,-,TRBV7-2,TRBJ1-2
TGTGCCAGCACCGTACGGTGGGAGACCTACGAGCAGTACTTC,CASTVRWETYEQYF,14,-,-,TRBV6-6,TRBJ2-7
TGCGCCAGCAGCATGATTCCGGAGACCTACGAGCAGTACTTC,CASSMIPETYEQYF,14,-,-,TRBV5-1,TRBJ2-7
TGCGCCAGCAGCCTGGGAGGGGATAACTATGGCTACACCTTC,CASSLGGDNYGYTF,14,-,few,TRBV5-1,TRBJ1-2
TGTGCCAGTAGTATAGCGGGGGCCCAAGAGACCCAGTACTTC,CASSIAGAQETQYF,14,-,-,TRBV19,TRBJ2-5
TGCGCCAGCAGCTCTCTTCAGCGGGGATACAATGAGCAGTTCTTC,CASSSLQRGYNEQFF,15,TRBD2,-,TRBV4-1,TRBJ2-1
TGTGCCAGCTCACCTGCAAACCGGGCTAGCGGTGACAATGAGCAGTTCTTC,CASSPANRASGDNEQFF,17,TRBD2,-,TRBV18,TRBJ2-1
TGTGTCACACAGGAGGCCGCGAACACTGAAGCTTTCTTT,CVTQEAANTEAFF,13,-,-,TRBV7-9,TRBJ1-1
TGTGCCAGCAGCTGGGACAGGGGGTTGAATGAGCAGTTCTTC,CASSWDRGLNEQFF,14,TRBD1,medium-sized,TRBV7-2,TRBJ2-1
TGTGCCAGCAGTTTAAGGCAGGGGGCGGATGGCTACACCTTC,CASSLRQGADGYTF,14,TRBD1,-,TRBV28,TRBJ1-2
TGCGCCAGCAGCCTCCGGGCGGGAGCCTACGAGCAGTACTTC,CASSLRAGAYEQYF,14,TRBD2,-,TRBV4-3,TRBJ2-7
TGTGCCAGCAGCTTAGTTTACAGTGAAGCTTTCTTT,CASSLVYSEAFF,12,-,-,TRBV7-2,TRBJ1-1
TGTGCCAGCAGCGTAGGCGCAGGGACTAACTATGGCTACACCTTC,CASSVGAGTNYGYTF,15,-,once,TRBV9,TRBJ1-2
TGCGCCAGCACCCAGACTAGCGGGGGCAATGAGCAGTTCTTC,CASTQTSGGNEQFF,14,TRBD2,-,TRBV5-1,TRBJ2-1
TGTGCCAGCGACCCAGGGACGGGACGGGGGGAGACCCAGTACTTC,CASDPGTGRGETQYF,15,-,few,TRBV6-6,TRBJ2-5
TGTGCCAGACTACAGGGTTCTCAGCCCCAGCATTTT,CARLQGSQPQHF,12,-,-,TRBV5-3,TRBJ1-5
TGTGCCAGCAGCTTAGGGATAGACAGGATCTCTAATGAAAAACTGTTTTTT,CASSLGIDRISNEKLFF,17,-,-,TRBV7-9,TRBJ1-4
TGTGCTTCTGAGGGGAACACTGAAGCTTTCTTT,CASEGNTEAFF,11,-,-,TRBV5-6,TRBJ1-1
TGTGCCACCAGCAGAAACAGGGGTTTGGGTAATTCACCCCTCCACTTT,CATSRNRGLGNSPLHF,16,TRBD1,few,TRBV15,TRBJ1-6
TGTGCCAGCAGCTTGGGCCTAGCCTACGAGCAGTACTTC,CASSLGLAYEQYF,13,-,once,TRBV7-8,TRBJ2-7
TGTGCCAGCAGCTTGAAGACAGGGGTAACTTTCTTT,CASSLKTGVTFF,12,TRBD1,medium-sized,TRBV5-5,TRBJ1-1
TGTGCCAGCAGCCAAGATGTCGGCGGAGCTACCGGGGAGCTGTTTTTT,CASSQDVGGATGELFF,16,-,-,TRBV4-2,TRBJ2-2
TGTGCCAGCAAGGCAGACAACTATGGCTACACCTTC,CASKADNYGYTF,12,-,-,TRBV2,TRBJ1-2
TGTGCCAGCAGCTTAGTATCTAGCGGGAGTAAGTATGAGCAGTTCTTC,CASSLVSSGSKYEQFF,16,TRBD2,-,TRBV7-2,TRBJ2-1
TGTGCCAGCAGCCCCACGGAGTCTGGAAACACCATATATTTT,CASSPTESGNTIYF,14,-,medium-sized,TRBV7-9,TRBJ1-3
TGCGCCAGCAGCCAAGGGCCCATTGCGGGAGGGCCTGTCACAGATACGCAGTATTTT,CASSQGPIAGGPVTDTQYF,19,TRBD2,-,TRBV4-3,TRBJ2-3
TGCGCCAGCAGCCGAGAGACAGGGGGGCAATACGAGCAGTACTTC,CASSRETGGQYEQYF,15,TRBD1,-,TRBV4-3,TRBJ2-7
TGCGCCAGCAGCCCCGGGACCATGGGGACTGAAGCTTTCTTT,CASSPGTMGTEAFF,14,-,-,TRBV5-1,TRBJ1-1
TGTGCCAGCAGCTATAGCGCAAGCTACGAGCAGTACTTC,CASSYSASYEQYF,13,-,-,TRBV7-2,TRBJ2-7
TGTGCCAGCAGCGAAGAGGCGGGGGGGCCCTATGAGCAGTTCTTC,CASSEEAGGPYEQFF,15,TRBD2,-,TRBV9,TRBJ2-1